This T cell receptor (beta chain) was recovered during a study of shared T cell receptors in the human thymus. The data were produced by immunoSEQ multiplex PCR, yet TCRdb's version contains in-frame clones alone and is incomplete. This table has approximately 490,000 clones, around 78% appearing once. V lost 2 bases to trimming and J lost 0 bases, with 17 bases between them. This CDR3 has 19 amino acids. Germline CDR1 is MDHEN and CDR2 is SYDVKM. These same records also appear under a second study, on human thymus T cells. That source adds: Congenital heart defects were the reason for the corrective surgery that the donors, healthy Finnish infants, were having. Corrective cardiac operations yielded the resected thymus tissue.

The TCR comes from a boy under two years old with a congenital heart defect. Sequences were obtained from thymocytes. V and J are TRBV28 and TRBJ2-6; tentative D call: TRBD1 (6 bases). DNA for the CDR3: TGTGCCAGCAGTTTACCCCCGCAGGGGACCCCCTCTGGGGCCAACGTCCTGACTTTC. Translation: CASSLPPQGTPSGANVLTF.